This T cell receptor beta chain was sequenced in a study of blood T cell repertoires in COVID-19. The wider study: From the United States, Italy and Spain came samples of acute and convalescent COVID-19. Sample material is recorded as cDNA or gDNA derived from T cells, B-cell-depleted T cells, or PBMCs.

Per the authors' pipeline: By means of reference gene primer amplification, nucleated cell counts were estimated. The method was immunoSEQ multiplex PCR; TCRdb's version includes in-frame clones alone and lacks a portion of them. From that table come the V and J calls and clone size; the DNA was used to work out D and trimming. The sample has fewer than 90,000 clones; about 91% are singletons. The germline gives CDR1 SGDLS, CDR2 YYNGEE. The CDR3 spans 14 residues. Trimming at V came to 3 bases and at J to 8 bases, leaving 7 bases not matched to a gene. The chain has TRBV9 and TRBJ1-4; 7 bases fit TRBD1. The TCR was taken from a man in his 60s with acute or convalescent COVID-19. Sequenced input: peripheral blood. As DNA, the CDR3 is TGTGCCAGCAGCGCCCAGGGGGGTCGCGAAAAACTGTTTTTT. It translates to CASSAQGGREKLFF. Together with reference TRBV9 and TRBJ1-4, the CDR3 gives the full variable domain: DSGVTQTPKHLITATGQRVTLRCSPRSGDLSVYWYQQSLDQGLQFLIQYYNGEERAKGNILERFSAQQFPDLHSELNLSSLELGDSALYFCASSAQGGREKLFFGSGTQLSVL.